This T cell receptor beta chain was sequenced for a study of cytomegalovirus exposure and HLA in healthy donors. Whole-study findings and limits: Most CMV-associated TCR beta chains were later found to appear HLA-restricted. Follow-up analysis later connected one missense variant in DCLRE1C with trimming of TCR beta V- and J-genes. Across HLA loci, a later analysis found differing TCR association rates, with DRB1 most and HLA-C fewest. Most of the TCR beta V segments (in an earlier analysis) were productive either about 87% or about 30% of the time.

Both 60 Vbeta primers and 13 Jbeta primers went into the PCR. Some clones are missing from TCRdb's copy, which holds only in-frame ones; the method was immunoSEQ multiplex PCR. The sample consists of fewer than 150,000 clones, about 75% of them appearing once. This CDR3 comprises 18 residues. The germline V gene has CDR1 MDHEN and CDR2 SYDVKM. V was cut by 2 bases and J by 3 bases, with 20 bases left in between. On this clone itself: Its target is unknown.

Sequenced: PBMCs. The origin of this receptor is a man between 18 and 35 years old in good health and CMV-seronegative. The genes are TRBV28 and TRBJ2-1; no firm D call. Written as DNA, the CDR3 is TGTGCCAGCAGTTTAAGTAGCTCGTTGTTCCGCGGCTACAATGAGCAGTTCTTC. Translating gives CASSLSSSLFRGYNEQFF.